This T cell receptor beta chain was recovered during a study of OX40 agonist ivuxolimab in advanced cancers. With regard to the full study: Ivuxolimab was an agonistic, fully human IgG2 monoclonal antibody directed against OX40 (CD134), a costimulatory receptor. Intravenous ivuxolimab was administered to patients every 2 weeks at six dose levels: 0.01, 0.1, 0.3, 1.5, 3 and 10 mg/kg. Among the approximately 50 dose-escalation patients, some 20 had hepatocellular carcinoma, roughly 15 melanoma, 9 renal cell carcinoma and 9 head and neck cancer. A male proportion of approximately 83% and a mean age of approximately 55 years, ranging from about 20 to 85, were recorded for the dose-escalation cohort. Patients were allowed to have had prior anti-PD-1, anti-PD-L1 or anti-CTLA-4 therapy, and less than 45% of the dose-escalation patients had previously received checkpoint inhibitors. Partial responses occurred in three dose-escalation patients: two with cutaneous melanoma and one with hepatocellular carcinoma. The point of sequencing TCRbeta in the periphery was to test whether ivuxolimab changed TCR sequence diversity and drove clonal T-cell expansion. The paper describes the monotherapy dose-escalation part (N ≈ 51 patients) of the phase I trial of ivuxolimab.

The paper as a whole reports these results and caveats: In the 0.1-3.0 mg/kg groups, partial responders had among the lowest normalized peripheral clonal expansion, particularly in CD8+ T cells. The antigen specificity of the peripheral T cells that underwent clonal expansion was not determined. Low levels of normalized T-cell clonal expansion were also shown by some nonresponding patients. At doses of 0.1 to 3.0 mg/kg, clonal expansion of both CD4+ and CD8+ T cells in blood was seen between baseline and week 6. After ivuxolimab, more expanded clones were found on average in CD8+ T cells than in CD4+ T cells.

Patients with a history of autoimmune disease or receiving systemic immunosuppression were excluded from the trial. Peripheral blood for TCR sequencing was collected from all dose cohorts at baseline, on cycle 4 day 1, and on cycle 7 day 1. Samples were obtained from an open-label, multicenter, first-in-human phase I dose-escalation trial of ivuxolimab. The trial enrolled adults with locally advanced or metastatic head and neck squamous cell, hepatocellular, melanoma or renal cell carcinoma. Before TCR sequencing, CD4+ T cells and CD8+ T cells from peripheral blood were sorted into separate populations. Clipping removes 1 base from V and 5 bases from J, with 7 as the unmatched junction base count. The germline V gene encodes CDR1 SGHNT and CDR2 YENEEA. Measured from the cysteine to the phenylalanine, the CDR3 is 16 residues long. This entry keeps only the CDR3 DNA: 48 bases, framed from base 1. In regard to this clone: It lacks a known antigen. The input lacks base qualities; no much larger clone sits a single base away.

For sequencing of the TCRbeta CDR3 region, genomic DNA was extracted from the sorted cells. The immunoSEQ Assay was used to sequence the TCRbeta CDR3 regions. In TCRdb, the immuneACCESS table is reduced to in-frame sequences with V and J assigned. These tables do not hold every clone; where another copy was compared, an unresolved V gene accounts for under half, and the others remain unexplained. In this sample the table shows about 64,000 clones, roughly 80% of which occur a single time. Approximately 2.4% of the sample is in the top ten clones. This receptor chain uses TRBV11-3 and TRBJ2-5; 10 bases in the junction line up with TRBD1. The sequence was collected from an adult with an advanced solid tumor such as melanoma, head and neck, liver or kidney cancer. This specimen consisted of CD4+ or CD8+ T cells sorted from blood, obtained in a trial of the OX40 agonist ivuxolimab. The CDR3 has the sequence CASSLAHGQGGETQYF. The bases read TGTGCCAGCAGCTTAGCCCATGGACAGGGGGGTGAGACCCAGTACTTC. Reference TRBV11-3 and TRBJ2-5 genes cover what lies past the CDR3, so the full variable domain is EAGVVQSPRYKIIEKKQPVAFWCNPISGHNTLYWYLQNLGQGPELLIRYENEEAVDDSQLPKDRFSAERLKGVDSTLKIQPAELGDSAVYLCASSLAHGQGGETQYFGPGTRLLVL.